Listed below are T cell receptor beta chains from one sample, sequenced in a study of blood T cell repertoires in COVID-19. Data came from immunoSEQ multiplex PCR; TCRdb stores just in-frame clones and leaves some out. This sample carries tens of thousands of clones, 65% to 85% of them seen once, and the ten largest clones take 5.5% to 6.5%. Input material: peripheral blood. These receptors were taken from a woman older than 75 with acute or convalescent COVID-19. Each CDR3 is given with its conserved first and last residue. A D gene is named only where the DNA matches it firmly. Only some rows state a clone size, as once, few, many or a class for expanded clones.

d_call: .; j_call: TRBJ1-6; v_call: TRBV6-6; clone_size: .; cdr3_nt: TGTGCCAGCAGAGATACAGGGCGTCCAAATTCACCCCTCCACTTT; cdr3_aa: CASRDTGRPNSPLHF
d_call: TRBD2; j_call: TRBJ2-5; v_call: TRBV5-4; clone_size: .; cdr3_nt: TGTGCCAGCAGCTTGACTAGCGGGATCCAGACCCAGTACTTC; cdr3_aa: CASSLTSGIQTQYF
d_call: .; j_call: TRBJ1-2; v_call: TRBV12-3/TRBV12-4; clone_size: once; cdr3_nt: TGTGCCAGCAGTTTAGCAGGGGCCGGTGGCTACACCTTC; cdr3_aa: CASSLAGAGGYTF
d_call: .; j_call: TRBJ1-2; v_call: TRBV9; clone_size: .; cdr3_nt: TGTGCCAGCAGCGACGGACACCGCTATGGCTACACCTTC; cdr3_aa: CASSDGHRYGYTF
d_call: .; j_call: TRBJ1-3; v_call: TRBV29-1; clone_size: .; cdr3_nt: TGCAGCGTTGAAGAGAGAGGGATTGGAAACACCATATATTTT; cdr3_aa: CSVEERGIGNTIYF
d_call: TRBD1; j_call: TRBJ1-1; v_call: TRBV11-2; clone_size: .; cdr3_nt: TGTGCCAGCAGCTTAGATCAGGGGGTCAACACTGAAGCTTTCTTT; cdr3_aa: CASSLDQGVNTEAFF
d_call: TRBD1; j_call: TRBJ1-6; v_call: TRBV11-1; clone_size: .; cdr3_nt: TGTGCCAGCAGCTTAGCGCGGGACAGTTGGGCGAGTTCACCCCTCCACTTT; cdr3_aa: CASSLARDSWASSPLHF
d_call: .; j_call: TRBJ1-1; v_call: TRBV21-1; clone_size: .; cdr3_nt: TGTGCCAGCAGCAAAGTTCCCAGGGACACTGAAGCTTTCTTT; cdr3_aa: CASSKVPRDTEAFF
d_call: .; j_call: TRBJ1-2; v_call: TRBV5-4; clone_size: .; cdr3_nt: TGTGCCAGCAGCTTCCCGAGGGGGGGAGGGCTTGGCTACACCTTC; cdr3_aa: CASSFPRGGGLGYTF
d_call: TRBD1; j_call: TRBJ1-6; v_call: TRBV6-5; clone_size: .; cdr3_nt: TGTGCCAGCAGACCGACAGGGGCGGAAAATTCACCCCTCCACTTT; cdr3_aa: CASRPTGAENSPLHF
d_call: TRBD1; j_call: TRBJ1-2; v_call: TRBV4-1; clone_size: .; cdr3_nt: TGCGCCAGCAGCCAAGATTCTTTGGACAGGGGGCGGTCAAACTATGGCTACACCTTC; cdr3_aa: CASSQDSLDRGRSNYGYTF
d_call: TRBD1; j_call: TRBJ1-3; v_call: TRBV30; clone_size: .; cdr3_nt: TGTGCCTGGAGTGACTTTTCTACCGGGACAGACTCTGGAAACACCATATATTTT; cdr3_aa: CAWSDFSTGTDSGNTIYF
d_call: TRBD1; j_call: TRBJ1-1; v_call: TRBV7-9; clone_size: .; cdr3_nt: TGTGCCAGCAGCTTGGACAGGGCGAGGGACACTGAAGCTTTCTTT; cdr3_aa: CASSLDRARDTEAFF
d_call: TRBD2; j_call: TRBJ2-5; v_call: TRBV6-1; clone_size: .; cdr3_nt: TGTGCCAGCAGTGAATTAGCGGGGGAGACCCAGTACTTC; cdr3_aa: CASSELAGETQYF
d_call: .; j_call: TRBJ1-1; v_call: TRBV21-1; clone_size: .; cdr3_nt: TGTGCCAGCAGCAACAGGGAACTTAACACTGAAGCTTTCTTT; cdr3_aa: CASSNRELNTEAFF
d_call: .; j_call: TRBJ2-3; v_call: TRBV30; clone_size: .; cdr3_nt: TGTGCCTGGAGTCCGGGTAAAGCAGGCACAGATACGCAGTATTTT; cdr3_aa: CAWSPGKAGTDTQYF
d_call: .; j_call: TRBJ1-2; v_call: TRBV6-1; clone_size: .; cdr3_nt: TGTGCCAGCAGTGAAAACAGTATGGGGGCTAGGGGCTACACCTTC; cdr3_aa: CASSENSMGARGYTF
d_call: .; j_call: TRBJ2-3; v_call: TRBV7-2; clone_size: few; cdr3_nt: TGTGCCAGCAGCTTAGAGGCGGGGGCCCCAGATACGCAGTATTTT; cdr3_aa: CASSLEAGAPDTQYF
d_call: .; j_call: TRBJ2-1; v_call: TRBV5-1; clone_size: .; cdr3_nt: TGCGCCAGCGGGGGGACTCTGGGGCCTTACAATGAGCAGTTCTTC; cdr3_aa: CASGGTLGPYNEQFF
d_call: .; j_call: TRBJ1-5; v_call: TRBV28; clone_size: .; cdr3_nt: TGTGCCAGCAGTTTAGGGGGGTCTAGCAATCAGCCCCAGCATTTT; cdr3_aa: CASSLGGSSNQPQHF
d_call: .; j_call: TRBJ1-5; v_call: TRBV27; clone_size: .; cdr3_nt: TGTGCCAGCAGTTTAAACGGTGATAGCAATCAGCCCCAGCATTTT; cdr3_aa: CASSLNGDSNQPQHF
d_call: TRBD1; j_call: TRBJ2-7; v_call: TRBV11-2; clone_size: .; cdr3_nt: TGTGCCAGCACCCAGAGAGAAGGGGGCGAGTCTTCGCAGCAGTACTTC; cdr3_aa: CASTQREGGESSQQYF
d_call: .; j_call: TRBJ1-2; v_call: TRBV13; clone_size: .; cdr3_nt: TGTGCCAGCAGCTTACAGGGTGTCTATGGCTACACCTTC; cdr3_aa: CASSLQGVYGYTF
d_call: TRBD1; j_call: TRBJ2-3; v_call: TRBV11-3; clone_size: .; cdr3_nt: TGTGCCAGCAGCCCCGGGACAGGGCAGGAAGATACGCAGTATTTT; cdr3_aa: CASSPGTGQEDTQYF
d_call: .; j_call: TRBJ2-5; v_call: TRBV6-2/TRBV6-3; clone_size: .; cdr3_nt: TGTGCCAGCAGTTACGGGGGACTCTCCCATCGGGCCCAGTACTTC; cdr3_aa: CASSYGGLSHRAQYF
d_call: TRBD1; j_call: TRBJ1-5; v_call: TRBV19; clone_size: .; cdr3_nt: TGTGCAGTTGGGACAGGGGATTATCAGCCCCAGCATTTT; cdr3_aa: CAVGTGDYQPQHF
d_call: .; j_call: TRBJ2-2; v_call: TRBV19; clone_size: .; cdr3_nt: TGTGCCAGTACCTCGATGAGGCAGGGTATTGGGAACACCGGGGAGCTGTTTTTT; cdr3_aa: CASTSMRQGIGNTGELFF
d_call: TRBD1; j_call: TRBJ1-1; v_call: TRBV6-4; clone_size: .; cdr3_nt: TGTGCCAGCAGACAGGGGCTGAACACTGAAGCTTTCTTT; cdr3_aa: CASRQGLNTEAFF
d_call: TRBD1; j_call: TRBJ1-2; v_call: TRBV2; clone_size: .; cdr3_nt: TGTGCCAGCAGTCAGACAGGGGGCGACCTCTACCGCTATGGCTACACCTTC; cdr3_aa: CASSQTGGDLYRYGYTF
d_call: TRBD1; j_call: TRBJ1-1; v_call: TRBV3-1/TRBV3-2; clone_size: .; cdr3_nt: TGTGCCAGCAGCCAAGGACGACAGGGGCCATCGGGGGACACTGAAGCTTTCTTT; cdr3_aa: CASSQGRQGPSGDTEAFF
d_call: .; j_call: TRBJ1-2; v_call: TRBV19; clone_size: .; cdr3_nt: TGTGCCAGTAGACTTTCGGGTGGAGGCTACACCTTC; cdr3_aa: CASRLSGGGYTF
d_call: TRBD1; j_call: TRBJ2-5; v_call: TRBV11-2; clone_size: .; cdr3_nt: TGTGCCAGCAGCGGATTCCGGGACAGGGGGCGAGAAGAGACCCAGTACTTC; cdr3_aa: CASSGFRDRGREETQYF
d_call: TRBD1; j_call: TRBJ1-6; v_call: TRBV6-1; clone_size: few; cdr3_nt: TGTGCCAGCAGTGTTTCCGGACAGGGGATCAATTCACCCCTCCACTTT; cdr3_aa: CASSVSGQGINSPLHF
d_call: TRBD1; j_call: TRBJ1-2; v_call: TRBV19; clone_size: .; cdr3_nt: TGTGCCAGTAGTACCCCGACAGGGGGTAGCTATGGCTACACCTTC; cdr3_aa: CASSTPTGGSYGYTF
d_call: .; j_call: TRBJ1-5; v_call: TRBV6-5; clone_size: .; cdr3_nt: TGTGCCAGCAGTTACTCGAGGCAGTCTAATCAGCCCCAGCATTTT; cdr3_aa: CASSYSRQSNQPQHF
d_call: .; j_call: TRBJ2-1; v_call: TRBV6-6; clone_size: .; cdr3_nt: TGTGCCAGCACTCCGGAGGGACAGAGGGGCAATGAGCAGTTCTTC; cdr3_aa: CASTPEGQRGNEQFF
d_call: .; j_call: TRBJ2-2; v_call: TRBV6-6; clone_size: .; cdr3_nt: TGTGCCAGCACCCTAAAGGACTTCCGGGAGCTGTTTTTT; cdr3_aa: CASTLKDFRELFF
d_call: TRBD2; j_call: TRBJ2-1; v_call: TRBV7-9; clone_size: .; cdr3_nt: TGTGCCAGCACGTCAAGCGGGGGTGCCAACAATGAGCAGTTCTTC; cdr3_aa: CASTSSGGANNEQFF
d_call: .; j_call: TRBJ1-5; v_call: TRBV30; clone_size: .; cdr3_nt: TGTGCCTGGAGTGTACGGAGCAATCAGCCCCAGCATTTT; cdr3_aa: CAWSVRSNQPQHF
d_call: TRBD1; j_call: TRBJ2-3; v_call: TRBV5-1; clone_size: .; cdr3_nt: TGCGCCAGCAGCTTCATGGACAGGGGGGTCCCAGATACGCAGTATTTT; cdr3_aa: CASSFMDRGVPDTQYF
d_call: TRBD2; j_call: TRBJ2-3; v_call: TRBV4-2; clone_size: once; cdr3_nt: TGTGCCAGCAGCCAAGAGCTAGCGGGGGGCGGAGATACGCAGTATTTT; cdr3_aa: CASSQELAGGGDTQYF
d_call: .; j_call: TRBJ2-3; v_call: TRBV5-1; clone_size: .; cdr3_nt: TGCGCCAGCAGCTTGGAGACACGGAGGAGCACAGATACGCAGTATTTT; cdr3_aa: CASSLETRRSTDTQYF
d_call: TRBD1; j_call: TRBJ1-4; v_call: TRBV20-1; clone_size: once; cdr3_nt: TGCAGTGCTAGTTTAAGGGACAGGGGGCTTGAAAAACTGTTTTTT; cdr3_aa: CSASLRDRGLEKLFF
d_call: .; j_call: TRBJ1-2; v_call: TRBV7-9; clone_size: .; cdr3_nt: TGTGCCAGCAGCTTATTGGTGGGGGGAAGTAACTATGGCTACACCTTC; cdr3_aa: CASSLLVGGSNYGYTF
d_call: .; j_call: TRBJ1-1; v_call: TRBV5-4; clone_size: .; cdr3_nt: TGTGCCAGCAGCCCCGGACCCCCCAGGGACACTGAAGCTTTCTTT; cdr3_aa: CASSPGPPRDTEAFF
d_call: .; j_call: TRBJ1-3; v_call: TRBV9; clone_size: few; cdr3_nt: TGTGCCAGCAGCGCCCTCTCTGGAAACACCATATATTTT; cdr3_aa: CASSALSGNTIYF
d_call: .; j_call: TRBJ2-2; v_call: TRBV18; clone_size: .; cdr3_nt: TGTGCCAGCTCACCTGGAGGGGTTAACACCGGGGAGCTGTTTTTT; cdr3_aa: CASSPGGVNTGELFF
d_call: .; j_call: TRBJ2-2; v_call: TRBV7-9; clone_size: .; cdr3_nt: TGTGCCAGCAGCCCCCTGGGGACAACGAACACCGGGGAGCTGTTTTTT; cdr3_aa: CASSPLGTTNTGELFF